One sample yielded the 13 T cell receptor beta chains listed below, sequenced in a study of blood T cell repertoires in COVID-19. The table came from immunoSEQ multiplex PCR; TCRdb's copy has only in-frame clones and leaves some out. The top ten clones hold 0.75% to 1% of a sample with about 270,000 clones, 88% of them seen once. Sample: PBMCs or T cells enriched from blood (not recorded which). The receptors stem from a woman aged 30 to 39 who had recovered from COVID-19.

The chain employs TRBV6-1 and TRBJ2-7; 9 positions match TRBD1. The CDR3 length is 17 residues. CDR1 is MNHNS and CDR2 is SASEGT in the germline V gene. V gave up 4 bases and J gave up 3 bases; unmatched junction bases: 13. In DNA, the CDR3 is TGTGCCAGCAGTGGAGAATATGGGACAGGGTTGAACTACGAGCAGTACTTC. It codes for CASSGEYGTGLNYEQYF.

J is TRBJ1-5 and V is TRBV5-1, with a tentative D call TRBD1 (6 bases). The germline V gene encodes CDR1 SGHRS and CDR2 YFSETQ. This CDR3 has 14 amino acids. V gave up 1 base and J gave up 7 bases, with 12 bases separating them. CDR3 DNA sequence: TGCGCCAGCAGCTTGACAGGGCGAAGACAGCCCCAGCATTTT. Its protein product is CASSLTGRRQPQHF.

Regarding this clone: Other DNA sequences within the sample encode an identical CDR3. The chain has TRBV10-1 and TRBJ1-1; perhaps TRBD1 as D (6 bases). Germline V gene data show CDR1 as WNHNN and CDR2 as SYGVQD (reference sequence). The CDR3 is 14 amino acids. Trimming removed 2 bases at V and 0 bases at J, with 7 bases between. CDR3: CASSERGMNTEAFF. CDR3 in DNA: TGCGCCAGCAGTGAGAGGGGGATGAACACTGAAGCTTTCTTT.

The J gene is TRBJ2-1, the V gene TRBV3-1 (or the pseudogene TRBV3-2); TRBD2 matches 12 bases. The V and J ends lost 6 bases and 3 bases, in that order; junction bases with no gene match: 6. Germline CDR1 LGHDT, CDR2 YNNKEL (reference sequence). The CDR3 extends over 16 amino acids. Here the CDR3 DNA reads TGTGCCAGCAGGCCCGCTAGCGGGAGGGACTACAATGAGCAGTTCTTC. Protein: CASRPASGRDYNEQFF.

The chain has TRBV28 and TRBJ2-5, with TRBD2 as a possible D gene (6 bases). The CDR3 covers 14 residues. Per germline, CDR1 MDHEN and CDR2 SYDVKM. Trimming took off 5 bases at V and 2 bases at J, with 12 bases between the two ends. The CDR3, as DNA: TGTGCCAGCAGTCCTAGACTAGTACAAGAGACCCAGTACTTC. This translates into CASSPRLVQETQYF.

This sequence joins TRBV11-1 and TRBJ2-7, with 7 bases lining up with TRBD1. CDR1 is SGHAT, CDR2 FQDESV, per germline (reference sequence). The CDR3 is 14 amino acids. Losses at the gene ends were 5 bases for V and 4 bases for J; bases not matched to a gene: 8. CDR3 residues: CASSRTGTRYEQYF. In DNA form, the CDR3 reads TGTGCCAGCAGCCGGACAGGTACAAGGTACGAGCAGTACTTC.

The chain is built from TRBV29-1 and TRBJ2-2; 7 bases are a match to TRBD1. J was trimmed by 0 bases and V by 7 bases; bases with no gene match: 8. CDR3 length: 15 amino acids. CDR1 and CDR2 (germline): SQVTM, ANQGSEA. The CDR3, as DNA: TGCAGCGCTGCCCGGGACAGCCCGAACACCGGGGAGCTGTTTTTT. Translation: CSAARDSPNTGELFF.

The chain links TRBV12-3 or TRBV12-4 to TRBJ1-2, with TRBD1 as a possible D gene (6 bases). Trimming took 4 bases from V and 7 from J, leaving 13 bases between them. The CDR3 has 13 residues. Here the CDR3 DNA reads TGTGCCAGCAGTTCCACAGGGTCGGGTGGCTACACCTTC. Encoded protein: CASSSTGSGGYTF.

This sequence joins TRBV4-1 and TRBJ1-2; D is uncertain. There are 15 residues in the CDR3. Looked up from germline, CDR1 is MGHRA and CDR2 is YSYEKL. The ends were cut back, 4 bases at V and 7 bases at J, with 19 bases in the middle. The CDR3 region has the DNA TGCGCCAGCAGCCCCACCGCTATGACATTGGCTGGCTACACCTTC. Protein: CASSPTAMTLAGYTF.

The chain carries TRBV30 and TRBJ2-7, with TRBD1 as a possible D gene (6 bases). Germline CDR1 is GTSNPN and CDR2 is SVGIG (reference sequence). The CDR3 runs to 11 residues. V shed 5 bases and J shed 5 bases, with 10 bases lying between them. CDR3: CAWGTPHEQYF. The CDR3, as DNA: TGTGCCTGGGGGACACCCCACGAGCAGTACTTC.

The chain uses TRBV27 and TRBJ2-3, with D hard to call. The V end lost 5 bases, the J end lost 3 bases, and 6 bases lay between the germline ends. This CDR3 is 12 amino acids long. Germline CDR1 reads MNHEY; CDR2 reads SMNVEV (reference sequence). The CDR3 DNA reads TGTGCCAGCAGTGCGAGGACAGATACGCAGTATTTT. Translation: CASSARTDTQYF.

V gene TRBV13 combines with J gene TRBJ1-2; 9 bases are a match to TRBD1. Per germline, CDR1 PRHDT and CDR2 FYEKMQ (reference sequence). V trimming: 2 bases; J trimming: 3 bases; junction bases outside the gene matches: 10. The CDR3 sequence is 17 residues long. The CDR3 DNA is TGTGCCAGCAGCTTACCTGAAGGGACAGGGTCTGACTATGGCTACACCTTC. Translating gives CASSLPEGTGSDYGYTF.

V and J are TRBV6-5 and TRBJ2-7; 8 bases align to TRBD1. The germline gives CDR1 MNHEY, CDR2 SVGAGI. This CDR3 has 13 amino acids. Trimming took 5 bases from V and 4 from J; bases not matched to a gene: 4. DNA for the CDR3: TGTGCCAGCAGTCGGACAGGGATGTACGAGCAGTACTTC. Translating it yields CASSRTGMYEQYF.